The rows below give T cell receptor beta chains drawn from one sample of a study of blood T cell repertoires in COVID-19. Assay used: immunoSEQ multiplex PCR; TCRdb lists only in-frame clones, some missing. The sample gives about 200,000 clones, 84% of which show up once; 3.2% is in the top ten. Material: PBMCs or T cells enriched from blood (not recorded which). These receptors were obtained from a woman aged 30 to 39 who had been exposed to COVID-19. Each CDR3 is given with its conserved first and last residue. The D gene is left open where the match is weak. The size field is filled for only some rows; it gives once, few, many or a size class.

D	size	V	J	DNA	CDR3
TRBD1	NA	TRBV5-1	TRBJ1-2	TGCGCCAGCAGCTTCCTTACCGTGGGACAGGGTGACTATGGCTACACCTTC	CASSFLTVGQGDYGYTF
TRBD2	few	TRBV7-9	TRBJ2-1	TGTGCCAGCAGCCAAAGCGGGGGGGCAAATGAGCAGTTCTTC	CASSQSGGANEQFF
NA	NA	TRBV7-2	TRBJ2-2	TGTGCCAGCAGCTATGCCTGGGGGCAAAACACCGGGGAGCTGTTTTTT	CASSYAWGQNTGELFF
NA	NA	TRBV6-5	TRBJ1-1	TGTGCCAGCAGTCGCCACAGGGAGAACACTGAAGCTTTCTTT	CASSRHRENTEAFF
TRBD1	NA	TRBV19	TRBJ1-1	TGTGCCAGTAGTCCACCGGGACAGGGGAGAGCTGAAGCTTTCTTT	CASSPPGQGRAEAFF
TRBD1	NA	TRBV2	TRBJ2-3	TGTGCCAGCAGACCACCTTGGAGGCAGGGGGCGCTCCCCGGTAGCACAGATACGCAGTATTTT	CASRPPWRQGALPGSTDTQYF
NA	NA	TRBV9	TRBJ2-5	TGTGCCAGCAGCGTAGATCGGGGTGCGGGGACCCAGTACTTC	CASSVDRGAGTQYF
TRBD2	NA	TRBV7-3	TRBJ2-1	TGTGCCAGCAGCCGCGTCGGACTAGCAATCGATGAGCAGTTCTTC	CASSRVGLAIDEQFF
TRBD1	NA	TRBV5-1	TRBJ2-1	TGCGCCAGCAGCTCGGACAGGAGCTCCTACAATGAGCAGTTCTTC	CASSSDRSSYNEQFF
NA	NA	TRBV7-8	TRBJ2-1	TGTGCCAGCAGCCCACCTAAGGGGAATGAGCAGTTCTTC	CASSPPKGNEQFF
TRBD1	NA	TRBV7-2	TRBJ1-2	TGTGCCAGCAGCTTAGGGGGGACAGGTTCGGACTATGGCTACACCTTC	CASSLGGTGSDYGYTF
TRBD2	few	TRBV10-2	TRBJ2-7	TGCGCCAGCCGGAGCAGCGGGGACCACGAGCAGTACTTC	CASRSSGDHEQYF
TRBD1	NA	TRBV6-1	TRBJ2-7	TGTGCCAGCAGTGAAGGGCAGGGGGTCTACGAGCAGTACTTC	CASSEGQGVYEQYF
NA	NA	TRBV5-4	TRBJ1-2	TGTGCCAGCAGCTTGGCTCGGGGGGCAACGGGAGGTCGTGGGGATGGCTACACCTTC	CASSLARGATGGRGDGYTF
NA	NA	TRBV6-5	TRBJ2-1	TGTGCCAGCAGTTACTCGTTTGAGAGGAATGAGCAGTTCTTC	CASSYSFERNEQFF
TRBD1	NA	TRBV3-1/TRBV3-2	TRBJ2-5	TGTGCCAGCACCCCAGGGACAGGGAGGGAGACCCAGTACTTC	CASTPGTGRETQYF
TRBD2	NA	TRBV7-3	TRBJ2-1	TGTGCCAGCAGCTTAACGTGGGTGCGGGAGGGGCTTTACAATGAGCAGTTCTTC	CASSLTWVREGLYNEQFF
NA	NA	TRBV5-5	TRBJ1-4	TGTGCCAGCAGCCCACGTGGAGGGGCTAATGAAAAACTGTTTTTT	CASSPRGGANEKLFF
NA	once	TRBV2	TRBJ1-2	TGTGCCAGCAGCGGACACCAGCCTGGCTACACCTTC	CASSGHQPGYTF
TRBD1	NA	TRBV2	TRBJ1-1	TGTGCCAGCAGTTATGACAGGGCCACTGAAGCTTTCTTT	CASSYDRATEAFF
NA	NA	TRBV9	TRBJ2-3	TGTGCCAGCAGCGTAGTGGGCGGGGGCAGGTCAGATACGCAGTATTTT	CASSVVGGGRSDTQYF
TRBD1	NA	TRBV6-5	TRBJ2-3	TGTGCCAGCAGACGTCGACAGGGCCGCACAGATACGCAGTATTTT	CASRRRQGRTDTQYF
TRBD2	NA	TRBV7-3	TRBJ2-3	TGTGCCAGCAGCTTAAGGGCTCGAACGGGGGGGCTGGCAGATACGCAGTATTTT	CASSLRARTGGLADTQYF
NA	NA	TRBV5-1	TRBJ1-1	TGCGCCAGCAGCTTGGGGACAGTAATGAACACTGAAGCTTTCTTT	CASSLGTVMNTEAFF
NA	NA	TRBV29-1	TRBJ2-5	TGCAGCGCGGAACTAGCTCGAGAGACCCAGTACTTC	CSAELARETQYF
NA	NA	TRBV12-3/TRBV12-4	TRBJ2-7	TGTGCCAGCAGGAAGGGGCCCTACGAGCAGTACTTC	CASRKGPYEQYF
TRBD2	NA	TRBV3-1/TRBV3-2	TRBJ2-3	TGTGCCAGCAGCCATAACTCGGGACTAGCGTCGGATACGCAGTATTTT	CASSHNSGLASDTQYF
TRBD1	few	TRBV7-8	TRBJ2-7	TGTGCCAGCAGCTTAGGACCTGTCCCGGGACAGGGAAAAGAGCAGTACTTC	CASSLGPVPGQGKEQYF
TRBD2	NA	TRBV4-3	TRBJ2-7	TGCGCCAGCAGCCAAGTGCGGGGGGCCTACGAGCAGTACTTC	CASSQVRGAYEQYF
NA	NA	TRBV7-2	TRBJ1-6	TGTGCCAGCAGCTTAGAGGCGGGACGGAATTCACCCCTCCACTTT	CASSLEAGRNSPLHF
NA	NA	TRBV29-1	TRBJ1-2	TGCAGCGTTTCGAGGACAGAGAACTATGGCTACACCTTC	CSVSRTENYGYTF
NA	NA	TRBV3-1/TRBV3-2	TRBJ2-3	TGTGCCAGCAGCCACGAGGGTGGGCCGCAGTATTTT	CASSHEGGPQYF
TRBD1	NA	TRBV18	TRBJ2-7	TGTGCCAGCTCACCCTCTGACAGGGCCTACGAGCAGTACTTC	CASSPSDRAYEQYF
NA	NA	TRBV3-1/TRBV3-2	TRBJ1-3	TGTGCCACGGGGGGCTCTGGAAACACCATATATTTT	CATGGSGNTIYF
TRBD1	NA	TRBV2	TRBJ2-2	TGTGCCAGCAATGGACAGGTTAACACCGGGGAGCTGTTTTTT	CASNGQVNTGELFF
NA	once	TRBV3-1/TRBV3-2	TRBJ2-3	TGTGCCAGCAGCCAAGCCCGGTACGGCACAGATACGCAGTATTTT	CASSQARYGTDTQYF